Detailed here is one T cell receptor beta chain. Antigen specificity is unknown. Expressed TCRB transcripts were sequenced because the entire RNA isolate underwent reverse transcription. Assay: immunoSEQ multiplex PCR; the TCRdb copy retains only in-frame clones and omits some. The data show more than 550,000 clones, about 14% seen once. These data belong to a study of beta chain features in type 1 diabetes. Heparinised blood was drawn once per donor, averaging approximately 100 mL. General study results and limits: Shorter TCRB CDR3s, moderately but significantly so, were found in Type 1 diabetes patients in all four CD4+ subsets.

The CDR3 covers 13 residues. Per the germline V gene, CDR1 is MDHEN and CDR2 is SYDVKM. V lost 7 bases and J lost 4, with 13 bases in between. Material: naive CD4+ T cells from blood. The chain is built from TRBV28 and TRBJ1-2; D gene unclear. This receptor was taken from a man between 18 and 35 years old with type 1 diabetes. The CDR3 here is CASTLPSLYGYTF. DNA of the CDR3: TGTGCCAGCACCCTACCTAGTCTCTATGGCTACACCTTC.